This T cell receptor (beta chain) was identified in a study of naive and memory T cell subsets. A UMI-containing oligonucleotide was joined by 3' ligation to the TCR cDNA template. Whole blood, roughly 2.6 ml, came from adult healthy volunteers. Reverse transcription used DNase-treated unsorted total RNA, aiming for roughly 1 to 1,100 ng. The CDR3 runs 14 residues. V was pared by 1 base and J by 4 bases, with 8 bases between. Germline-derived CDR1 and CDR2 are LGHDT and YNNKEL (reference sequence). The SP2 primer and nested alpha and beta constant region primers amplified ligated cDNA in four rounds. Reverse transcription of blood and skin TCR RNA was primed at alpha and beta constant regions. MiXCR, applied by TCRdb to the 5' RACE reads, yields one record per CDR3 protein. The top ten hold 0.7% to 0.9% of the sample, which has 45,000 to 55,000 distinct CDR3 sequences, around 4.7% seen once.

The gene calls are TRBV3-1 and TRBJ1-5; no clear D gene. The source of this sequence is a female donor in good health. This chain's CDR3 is CASSQVIGNQPQHF. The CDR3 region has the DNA TGTGCCAGCAGCCAAGTTATCGGTAATCAGCCCCAGCATTTT.